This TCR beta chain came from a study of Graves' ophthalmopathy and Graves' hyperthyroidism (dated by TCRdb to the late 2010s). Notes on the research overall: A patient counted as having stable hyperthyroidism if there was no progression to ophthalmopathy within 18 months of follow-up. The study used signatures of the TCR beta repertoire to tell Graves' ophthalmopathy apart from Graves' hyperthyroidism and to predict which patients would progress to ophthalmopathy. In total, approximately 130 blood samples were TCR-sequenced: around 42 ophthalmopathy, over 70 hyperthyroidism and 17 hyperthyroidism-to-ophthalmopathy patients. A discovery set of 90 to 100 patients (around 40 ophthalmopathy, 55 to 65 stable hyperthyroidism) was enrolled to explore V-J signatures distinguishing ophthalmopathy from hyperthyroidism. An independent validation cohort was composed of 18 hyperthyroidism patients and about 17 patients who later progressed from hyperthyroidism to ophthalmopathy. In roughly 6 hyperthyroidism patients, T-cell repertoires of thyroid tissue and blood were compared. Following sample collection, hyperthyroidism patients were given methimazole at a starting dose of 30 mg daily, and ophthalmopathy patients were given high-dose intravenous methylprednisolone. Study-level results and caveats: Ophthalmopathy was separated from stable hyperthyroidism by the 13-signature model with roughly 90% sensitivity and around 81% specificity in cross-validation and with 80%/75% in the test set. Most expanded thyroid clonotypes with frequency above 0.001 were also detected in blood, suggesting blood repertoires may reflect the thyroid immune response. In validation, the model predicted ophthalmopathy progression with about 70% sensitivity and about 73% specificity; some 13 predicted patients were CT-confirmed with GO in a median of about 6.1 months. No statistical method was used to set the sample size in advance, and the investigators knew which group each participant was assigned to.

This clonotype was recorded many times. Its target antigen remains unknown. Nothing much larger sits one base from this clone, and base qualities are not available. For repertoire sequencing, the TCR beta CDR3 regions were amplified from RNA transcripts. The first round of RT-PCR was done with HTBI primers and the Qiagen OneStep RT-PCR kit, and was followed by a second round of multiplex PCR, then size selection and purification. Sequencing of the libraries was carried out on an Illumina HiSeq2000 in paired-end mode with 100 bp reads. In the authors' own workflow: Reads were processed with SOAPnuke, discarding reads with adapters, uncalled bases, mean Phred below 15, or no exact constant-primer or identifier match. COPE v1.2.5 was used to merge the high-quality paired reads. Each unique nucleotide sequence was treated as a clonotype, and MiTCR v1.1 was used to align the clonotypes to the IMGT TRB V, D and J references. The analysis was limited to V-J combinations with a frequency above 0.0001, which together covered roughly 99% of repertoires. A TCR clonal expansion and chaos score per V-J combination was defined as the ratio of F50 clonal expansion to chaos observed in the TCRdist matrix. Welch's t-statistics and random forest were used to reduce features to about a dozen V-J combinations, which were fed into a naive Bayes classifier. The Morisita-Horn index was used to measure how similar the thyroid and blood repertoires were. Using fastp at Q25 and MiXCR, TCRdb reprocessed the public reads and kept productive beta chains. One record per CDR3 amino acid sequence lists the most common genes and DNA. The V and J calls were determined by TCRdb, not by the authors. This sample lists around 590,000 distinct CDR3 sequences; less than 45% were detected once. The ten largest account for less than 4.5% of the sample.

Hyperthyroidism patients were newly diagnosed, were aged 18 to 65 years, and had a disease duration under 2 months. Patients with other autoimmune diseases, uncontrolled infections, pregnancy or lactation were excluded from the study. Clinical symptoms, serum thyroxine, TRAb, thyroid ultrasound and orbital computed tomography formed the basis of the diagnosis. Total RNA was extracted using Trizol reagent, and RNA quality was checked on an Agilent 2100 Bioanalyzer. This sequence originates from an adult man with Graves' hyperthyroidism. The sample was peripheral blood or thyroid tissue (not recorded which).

The DNA sequence is TGTGCCAGCGAGTCCCCAGGGCTCAACTATGGCTACACCTTC. This sequence encodes CASESPGLNYGYTF. The chain was built from TRBV6-6 and TRBJ1-2; the D gene is perhaps TRBD1, on 5 matching bases. Per the germline V gene (reference sequence), MNHNY is the CDR1 and SVGAGI is the CDR2. V is clipped by 8 bases and J by 2 bases, and the sequence between their germline boundaries is 15 bases long. Including the terminal cysteine and phenylalanine, the CDR3 comprises 14 residues. Of all the DNA, just the CDR3 is kept, 42 bases in frame from base 1.